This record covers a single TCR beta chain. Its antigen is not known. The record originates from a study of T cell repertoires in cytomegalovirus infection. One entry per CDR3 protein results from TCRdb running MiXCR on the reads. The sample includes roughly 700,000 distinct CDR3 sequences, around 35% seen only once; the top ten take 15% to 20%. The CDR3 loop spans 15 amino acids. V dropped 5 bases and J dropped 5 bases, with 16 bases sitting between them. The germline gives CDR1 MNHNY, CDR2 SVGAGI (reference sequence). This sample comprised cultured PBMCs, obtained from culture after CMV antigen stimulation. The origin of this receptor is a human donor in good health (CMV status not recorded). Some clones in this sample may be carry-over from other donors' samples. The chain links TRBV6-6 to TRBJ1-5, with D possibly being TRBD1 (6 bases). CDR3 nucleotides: TGTGCCAGCAGTGGCTTTGGGACAAATGATCAGCCCCAGCATTTT. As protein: CASSGFGTNDQPQHF.